Presented here are 5 T cell receptor beta chains from one specimen sequenced in a study of blood T cell repertoires in COVID-19. Here immunoSEQ multiplex PCR was the method, and the copy in TCRdb shows in-frame clones only, minus some. The sample consists of around 360,000 clones, around 87% of them appearing once. Sequenced input: PBMCs or T cells enriched from blood (not recorded which). The receptors originated from a man between 40 and 49 years old in a cohort exposed to, infected with or recovered from COVID-19 (not recorded which).

The chain links TRBV7-9 to TRBJ2-3; 12 nucleotides match TRBD2. V was clipped by 6 bases and J by 4 bases; unmatched bases: 5. The CDR3 consists of 15 residues. Germline CDR1 reads SEHNR; CDR2 reads FQNEAQ (reference sequence). CDR3 sequence reads: CASSSTSGSADTQYF. The CDR3 region has the DNA TGTGCCAGCAGTTCGACTAGCGGGAGCGCAGATACGCAGTATTTT.

Remarks on this clone: This same CDR3 is encoded by further DNA sequences in the sample. The chain joins TRBV5-4 to TRBJ2-5, with D uncertain. V lost 4 bases to trimming and J lost 1 base, with 11 bases between them. The CDR3 is 14 residues long. Germline assignment: CDR1 SGHNT and CDR2 YYREEE (reference sequence). Here the CDR3 DNA reads TGTGCCAGCAGCCCCGGGTCCTCCCAAGAGACCCAGTACTTC. Its translation is CASSPGSSQETQYF.

V and J are TRBV7-2 and TRBJ1-4; D ambiguous. Trimming stripped 1 base from V and 7 bases from J, with 10 bases between. CDR3 length equals 14 residues. CDR1 and CDR2 from the germline V gene are SGHTA and FQGNSA. The CDR3 DNA reads TGTGCCAGCAGCTTAGTAACTGGAGGTGAAAAACTGTTTTTT. It codes for CASSLVTGGEKLFF.

The rearrangement links TRBV12-5 to TRBJ2-1; D gene ambiguous. CDR3 length: 12 residues. Germline assignment: CDR1 LGHNT and CDR2 FRNRAP. The V and J ends lost 4 bases and 7 bases respectively, with 8 bases between them. This CDR3 reads CASGSAGNEQFF. The CDR3 coding sequence is TGTGCTAGTGGTTCGGCCGGGAATGAGCAGTTCTTC.

The chain joins TRBV11-1 to TRBJ2-1, with 10 nucleotides matching TRBD2. CDR1 SGHAT and CDR2 FQDESV come from the germline V gene (reference sequence). The CDR3 covers 15 residues. The ends lost 5 bases at V and 0 bases at J; junction bases unmatched: 1. The CDR3: CASSEREGSYNEQFF. CDR3 sequence (DNA): TGTGCCAGCAGCGAGCGGGAGGGCTCCTACAATGAGCAGTTCTTC.